The 16 T cell receptor beta chains below all came from one sample that was sequenced in a study of early T cells in non-severe SARS-CoV-2 infection. Using its own MiXCR run on the 5' RACE reads, TCRdb lists one record per CDR3 protein. This sample has about 80,000 distinct CDR3 sequences, with 9% to 15% found just once. This specimen was whole blood, taken at baseline. These receptors were taken from an adult who was a healthcare worker with PCR-confirmed SARS-CoV-2 infection or an uninfected control (not recorded which). The donor label of this sample is uncertain.

This clonotype has only a few counts. This chain uses TRBV19 with TRBJ2-5; either TRBD1 or TRBD2 may fit D (5 bases each). Germline V gives CDR1 LNHDA, CDR2 SQIVND (reference sequence). This CDR3 spans 13 amino acids. Trimming pared 6 bases from V and 0 bases from J, leaving 8 bases between. As DNA, the CDR3 is TGTGCCAGTAGACGGGGCTACCAAGAGACCCAGTACTTC. Its protein is CASRRGYQETQYF. Drawing the rest from reference TRBV19 and TRBJ2-5, the complete variable domain is DGGITQSPKYLFRKEGQNVTLSCEQNLNHDAMYWYRQDPGQGLRLIYYSQIVNDFQKGDIAEGYSVSREKKESFPLTVTSAQKNPTAFYLCASRRGYQETQYFGPGTRLLVL.

The chain uses TRBV11-2 and TRBJ2-1; 14 bases line up with TRBD2. The CDR3 loop spans 16 amino acids. Germline CDR1 and CDR2: SGHAT and FQNNGV. With V trimmed by 6 bases and J by 9 bases, 10 bases remained unmatched. The CDR3 region is CASRPPGLAGVFEQFF. The DNA of the CDR3 is TGTGCCAGCAGACCGCCGGGACTAGCGGGGGTATTTGAGCAGTTCTTC.

This clonotype was detected ten times or more. The CDR3 DNA sequence: TGTGCCAGCAGTTACACCCCGACAGGGGGCATCAAAAACATTCAGTACTTC. This sequence encodes CASSYTPTGGIKNIQYF. The chain has TRBV6-6 and TRBJ2-4; TRBD1 aligns across 10 bases. The CDR3 is made up of 17 amino acids. After removal of 2 bases from V and 3 bases from J, the junction contained 7 bases not matched to a gene. Germline V gene data show CDR1 as MNHNY and CDR2 as SVGAGI (reference sequence).

This clonotype has a handful of counts. The chain is built from TRBV2 and TRBJ2-5; perhaps TRBD2 as D (6 bases). The CDR3 length is 12 residues. Trimming stripped 6 bases from V and 4 bases from J, with 9 bases between. Germline-derived CDR1 and CDR2 are SNHLY and FYNNEI. The CDR3 nucleotides are TGTGCCAGCAGACTAGCAACAGAGACCCAGTACTTC. Translation: CASRLATETQYF.

The chain carries TRBV12-3 or TRBV12-4 and TRBJ2-1; 16 bases fit TRBD2. This CDR3 region has 17 residues. The V gene end was trimmed by 6 bases and the J gene end by 8 bases; junction bases not matched to a gene: 10. The CDR3 region is CASRPGTSGGALYEQFF. As DNA, the CDR3 is TGTGCCAGCAGACCCGGGACTAGCGGGGGGGCCCTGTATGAGCAGTTCTTC.

This clonotype showed up many times. The chain employs TRBV20-1 and TRBJ1-1, with D unresolved. Germline lookup yields CDR1 DFQATT and CDR2 SNEGSKA (reference sequence). CDR3 length: 14 residues. Trimming removed 3 bases at V and 0 bases at J, with 11 bases between. The CDR3 here is CSARRSRVNTEAFF. The CDR3 nucleotides are TGCAGTGCTAGGCGCTCTCGCGTGAACACTGAAGCTTTCTTT.

The rearrangement uses TRBV6-6 and TRBJ1-5; D is undetermined. This CDR3 has 16 residues. Per germline, CDR1 MNHNY and CDR2 SVGAGI (reference sequence). The V end was cut by 6 bases, the J end by 0 bases, with 15 bases between. CDR3 coding DNA: TGTGCCAGCAGAGTCGGCCTTCGTTATAGCAATCAGCCCCAGCATTTT. It translates to CASRVGLRYSNQPQHF.

This rearrangement joins TRBV4-1 to TRBJ2-3; tentative D call: TRBD1 (7 bases). Germline loops: CDR1 MGHRA, CDR2 YSYEKL. There are 16 residues in the CDR3. The germline V and J ends were trimmed by 3 bases and 3 bases, with 16 bases remaining between them. The DNA for the CDR3 is TGCGCCAGCAGCCAGCTCGACAGGGCGGGGACAGATACGCAGTATTTT. It is translated as CASSQLDRAGTDTQYF.

The rearrangement links TRBV7-9 to TRBJ1-2; D call uncertain. CDR1 is SEHNR and CDR2 is FQNEAQ in the germline V gene (reference sequence). The CDR3 spans 16 residues. Deletions cut 3 bases from V and 3 bases from J, with 17 bases between. The CDR3 DNA is TGTGCCAGCAGCTTGATGGCCGGCGGGCTTGACTATGGCTACACCTTC. It specifies CASSLMAGGLDYGYTF.

The CDR3 nucleotides are TGTGCCAGTAGTTCCCACGGACTAGCGGGAGTACCCAATGAGCAGTTCTTC. As protein: CASSSHGLAGVPNEQFF. This chain links TRBV19 with TRBJ2-1; 13 nucleotides align to TRBD2. The CDR3 extends over 17 amino acids. V shed 5 bases, J shed 6 bases, and the junction held 10 bases outside the gene matches. Per the germline V gene, CDR1 is LNHDA and CDR2 is SQIVND (reference sequence).

This chain connects TRBV5-1 to TRBJ2-5; TRBD2 matches 9 bases. Per germline, CDR1 SGHRS and CDR2 YFSETQ. V shed 5 bases and J 5 bases; nucleotides not matched to a gene: 7. This CDR3 is 14 amino acids long. The CDR3 DNA sequence: TGCGCCAGCAGTGACTCTAGCGGGGCGGAGACCCAGTACTTC. It encodes CASSDSSGAETQYF.

The V and J genes are TRBV7-3 and TRBJ2-5; either TRBD1 or TRBD2 may supply D (6 bases each). V shed 5 bases and J shed 5 bases, with 15 bases lying between them. CDR1 and CDR2 from the germline V gene are SGHTA and FQGTGA. CDR3 length: 14 amino acids. This chain's CDR3 is CASSPRGDRETQYF. The CDR3 region has the DNA TGTGCCAGCAGCCCTAGGGGGGACCGGGAGACCCAGTACTTC.

Here the CDR3 reads CASSPRAGGPGEQYF. In nucleotides, the CDR3 is TGTGCCAGCAGCCCCCGAGCGGGAGGGCCAGGCGAGCAGTACTTC. The chain recombines TRBV11-2 with TRBJ2-7; 10 bases line up with TRBD2. Trimming cost V 5 bases and J 6 bases; bases outside gene matches: 10. The CDR3 has 15 residues. Germline V CDR1 and CDR2: SGHAT, FQNNGV.

This clonotype was seen a handful of times. The genes are TRBV18 and TRBJ1-3; weak D call: TRBD1 (6 bases). Trimming left V 6 bases short and J 1 base short, with 7 bases between. The germline gives CDR1 KGHSH, CDR2 LQKENI. The CDR3 has 13 residues. The CDR3 DNA is TGTGCCAGCTCCACAGGGTCTGGAAACACCATATATTTT. This translates into CASSTGSGNTIYF.

This rearrangement joins TRBV7-6 to TRBJ2-3, with 7 bases aligning to TRBD2. The CDR3 is made up of 15 amino acids. The germline CDR1 and CDR2 sequences are SGHVS and FNYEAQ. Trimming at V came to 5 bases and at J to 0 bases, leaving 5 bases not matched to a gene. CDR3: CASSHLAESTDTQYF. The CDR3 DNA reads as TGTGCCAGCAGCCATCTAGCGGAGAGCACAGATACGCAGTATTTT.

This clonotype was picked up a small number of times. The chain uses TRBV5-1 and TRBJ2-1; no reliable D call. Germline loops: CDR1 SGHRS, CDR2 YFSETQ. Trimming cost V 10 bases and J 4 bases, with 12 bases left between them. The CDR3 is 12 amino acids. The CDR3 coding sequence is TGCGCCGTTCCGCGAACGTACAATGAGCAGTTCTTC. Amino acid sequence: CAVPRTYNEQFF.